The clone carrying this TCR beta chain was seen at least ten times. Its antigen is unidentified. The data belong to a study of blood T cells in healthy people across ages. Turning to the study itself: T cells yielded about one barcoded beta molecule per two cells through template switching.

A second PCR, run for roughly 7 to 12 cycles, used a sample-barcoded 5' primer plus a J-beta primer mix. The authors tagged each cDNA molecule using a template-switch adaptor with 12 random nucleotides. TCRdb itself ran the 5' RACE reads through MiXCR, one entry per CDR3 protein. The sample consists of fewer than 750,000 distinct CDR3 sequences, 40% to 55% of them appearing once. Study-level results: Without sorted subsets, naive and antigen-experienced compartments could not be conclusively compared. The fall in TCR beta diversity per million T cells was roughly linear with age.

The sequencing input was blood. The receptor comes from an elderly man in good health.

The CDR3, as DNA: TGTGCCAGCAGTTACTCCGGGACAGGCTCCTACGAGCAGTACTTC. Translating it yields CASSYSGTGSYEQYF. The chain combines TRBV6-5 with TRBJ2-7; TRBD1 matches at 8 bases. Trimming removed 0 bases from V and 0 bases from J; junction bases left unmatched: 1. The germline CDR1 and CDR2 sequences are MNHEY and SVGAGI. CDR3 size: 15 residues.